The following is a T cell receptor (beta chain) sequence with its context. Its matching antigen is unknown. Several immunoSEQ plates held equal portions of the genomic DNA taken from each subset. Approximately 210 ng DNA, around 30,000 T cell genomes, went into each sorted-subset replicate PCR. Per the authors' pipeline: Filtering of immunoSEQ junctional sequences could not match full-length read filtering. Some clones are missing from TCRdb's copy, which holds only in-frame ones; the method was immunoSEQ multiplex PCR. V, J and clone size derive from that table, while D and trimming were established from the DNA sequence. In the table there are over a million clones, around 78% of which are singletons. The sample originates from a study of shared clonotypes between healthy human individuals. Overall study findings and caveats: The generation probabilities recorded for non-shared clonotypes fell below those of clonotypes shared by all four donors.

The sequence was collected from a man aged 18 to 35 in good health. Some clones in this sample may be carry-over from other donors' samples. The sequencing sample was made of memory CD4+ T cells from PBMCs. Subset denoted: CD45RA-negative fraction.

CDR3 coding DNA: TGTGCCAGCAGTTTACTGGGGGCGAAGAATGAGCAGTTCTTC. Translating gives CASSLLGAKNEQFF. The rearrangement links TRBV28 to TRBJ2-1, with a weak D call TRBD1 (6 bases). There are 14 residues in the CDR3. With 2 bases removed from V and 7 bases from J, the gap between germline ends came to 12 bases. CDR1 is MDHEN and CDR2 is SYDVKM in the germline V gene. The whole variable domain, remainder taken from reference TRBV28 and TRBJ2-1, is DVKVTQSSRYLVKRTGEKVFLECVQDMDHENMFWYRQDPGLGLRLIYFSYDVKMKEKGDIPEGYSVSREKKERFSLILESASTNQTSMYLCASSLLGAKNEQFFGPGTRLTVL.